These 6 T cell receptor beta chains originate from one sample sequenced in a study of neurological immune-mediated disorders. TCRdb re-called the 5' RACE reads with MiXCR, one entry per CDR3 protein. The data contain approximately 20,000 distinct CDR3 sequences, more than 14% of them singletons. Sequencing was done on a sample of PBMCs. The receptors were gathered from a female donor with HTLV-1-associated myelopathy (HAM/TSP).

This clonotype was seen at least ten times. The CDR3 region is CSAARDRGSGEQYF. The CDR3 DNA reads TGCAGTGCTGCCCGGGACAGGGGTTCAGGCGAGCAGTACTTC. The chain links TRBV20-1 to TRBJ2-7, with 10 bases identical to TRBD1. Germline CDR1 is DFQATT and CDR2 is SNEGSKA (reference sequence). This CDR3 has 14 amino acids. The V and J ends lost 5 bases and 6 bases, in that order; junction bases with no gene match: 10.

The chain is built from TRBV6-2 or TRBV6-3 and TRBJ2-1, with TRBD2 matching 9 bases. Germline V gene data show CDR1 as MNHEY and CDR2 as SVGEGT. Unmatched junction bases numbered 7, after V lost 3 bases and J lost 7 bases. The CDR3 sequence is 15 residues long. The CDR3 DNA follows: TGTGCCAGCAGTTATTCCGCGGGGGGGCCGAATGAGCAGTTCTTC. It yields the protein CASSYSAGGPNEQFF.

In its sample, this clonotype was seen many times. The chain links TRBV15 to TRBJ2-7; 10 bases line up with TRBD2. Per the germline V gene, CDR1 is LNHNV and CDR2 is YYDKDF (reference sequence). Trimming removed 4 bases from V and 3 bases from J; junction bases left unmatched: 3. CDR3 size: 14 residues. CDR3 DNA sequence: TGTGCCACCAGCACTCAGCGGGGGGGCTACGAGCAGTACTTC. This sequence encodes CATSTQRGGYEQYF.

This clonotype was seen at least ten times. The CDR3 sequence is CASRARAGNTEAFF. CDR3 in DNA: TGTGCCAGCAGGGCTAGGGCAGGGAACACTGAAGCTTTCTTT. V is TRBV6-5 and J is TRBJ1-1; no firm D call. Germline CDR1 reads MNHEY; CDR2 reads SVGAGI. The CDR3 is 14 amino acids. Trimming removed 6 bases at V and 1 base at J, with 12 bases between.

This clonotype was found many times. The chain couples TRBV20-1 to TRBJ1-2, with a possible D match to TRBD1 (5 bases). V was shortened by 0 bases and J by 4 bases, with 12 bases between the two germline ends. The CDR3 covers 14 residues. Germline V lookup: CDR1 DFQATT, CDR2 SNEGSKA (reference sequence). CDR3 sequence: CSARDLRGGYGYTF. CDR3 sequence (DNA): TGCAGTGCTAGAGATCTAAGGGGCGGCTATGGCTACACCTTC.

This clonotype occurred many times. The chain combines TRBV21-1 with TRBJ2-7; the table's D call of TRBD2 was not tested on the DNA. TRBV21-1 is tagged as a pseudogene. The CDR3 sequence is 13 residues long. CDR3 loop: CASSSERVYEQYF. CDR3 coding DNA: TGTGCCAGCAGCTCCGAGCGGGTCTACGAGCAGTACTTC.